Listed below are T cell receptor beta chains from one sample, sequenced in a study of OX40 agonist ivuxolimab in advanced cancers. The data were produced by immunoSEQ multiplex PCR, yet TCRdb's version contains in-frame clones alone and is incomplete. The sample records about 54,000 clones, less than 95% being singletons. The specimen comprised CD4+ or CD8+ T cells sorted from blood, sampled in a trial of the OX40 agonist ivuxolimab. All receptors come from an adult with an advanced solid tumor such as melanoma, head and neck, liver or kidney cancer. Both conserved end residues are part of each CDR3. The order of the fields is D gene, V gene, clone size, J gene, CDR3 protein, CDR3 DNA. D genes are given only for firm matches. The listing skips clone size in some rows; elsewhere it reads once, few, many or a size class.

>-|TRBV27|-|TRBJ2-2
CATTDRATGELFF
TGTGCCACCACGGACAGAGCCACCGGGGAGCTGTTTTTT
>TRBD2|TRBV27|-|TRBJ2-2
CASGDHSGGTGELFF
TGTGCCAGCGGCGATCATAGCGGGGGGACCGGGGAGCTGTTTTTT
>-|TRBV27|-|TRBJ1-2
CASRIQGGGYTF
TGTGCCAGCAGAATACAGGGAGGTGGCTACACCTTC
>TRBD2|TRBV9|once|TRBJ2-7
CASSVGLAGEYEQYF
TGTGCCAGCAGCGTTGGACTAGCGGGGGAATACGAGCAGTACTTC
>-|TRBV19|-|TRBJ1-1
CASSIGLGRMNTEAFF
TGTGCCAGTAGTATTGGTCTGGGACGGATGAACACTGAAGCTTTCTTT
>-|TRBV19|once|TRBJ1-1
CASSIGRGTEAFF
TGTGCCAGTAGTATAGGCAGGGGAACTGAAGCTTTCTTT
>TRBD1|TRBV7-8|-|TRBJ2-7
CASSLLQGPSYEQYF
TGTGCCAGCAGCCTCTTACAGGGGCCCTCCTACGAGCAGTACTTC
>-|TRBV6-5|-|TRBJ2-1
CASRTGWGYNEQFF
TGTGCCAGCAGGACAGGTTGGGGTTACAATGAGCAGTTCTTC
>-|TRBV27|-|TRBJ1-4
CASSSEGATNEKLFF
TGTGCCAGCAGTTCAGAGGGGGCAACTAATGAAAAACTGTTTTTT
>-|TRBV6-7|-|TRBJ1-4
CAIMSRGEKLFF
TGTGCCATCATGTCCCGAGGAGAAAAACTGTTTTTT
>-|TRBV29-1|-|TRBJ1-1
CSVEDLWTGNTEAFF
TGCAGCGTTGAAGATCTATGGACGGGGAACACTGAAGCTTTCTTT
>-|TRBV7-2|-|TRBJ2-7
CASSLVGGGTYEQYF
TGTGCCAGCAGCTTAGTGGGTGGCGGCACCTACGAGCAGTACTTC
>TRBD2|TRBV5-6|-|TRBJ2-5
CASSPAGGKETQYF
TGTGCCAGCAGCCCGGCGGGGGGGAAAGAGACCCAGTACTTC
>-|TRBV11-2|-|TRBJ2-5
CASSSGLSMETQYF
TGTGCCAGCAGCTCCGGACTTTCTATGGAGACCCAGTACTTC
>-|TRBV6-1|-|TRBJ1-2
CASSEVTAANYGYTF
TGTGCCAGCAGTGAAGTAACAGCCGCTAACTATGGCTACACCTTC
>-|TRBV9|-|TRBJ2-3
CASSVASRGTDTQYF
TGTGCCAGCAGCGTAGCCTCCCGGGGGACAGATACGCAGTATTTT
>-|TRBV7-6|once|TRBJ2-5
CASSPFPFQETQYF
TGTGCCAGCAGTCCTTTCCCATTCCAAGAGACCCAGTACTTC
>-|TRBV4-3|-|TRBJ1-2
CASSQDGTSNYGYTF
TGCGCCAGCAGCCAAGATGGGACCTCTAACTATGGCTACACCTTC
>TRBD1|TRBV6-5|-|TRBJ1-2
CASSYGNDRDNYGYTF
TGTGCCAGCAGTTACGGGAACGACAGGGATAACTATGGCTACACCTTC
>TRBD2|TRBV2|-|TRBJ2-3
CAAGGGLALTDTQYF
TGTGCCGCCGGGGGGGGACTAGCGCTCACAGATACGCAGTATTTT
>-|TRBV10-3|-|TRBJ2-7
CAISDWGPSSEQYF
TGTGCCATCAGTGACTGGGGCCCTTCGAGCGAGCAGTACTTC
>-|TRBV28|-|TRBJ1-1
CASSSHTFMVVVGREEAFF
TGTGCCAGCAGTTCCCACACGTTTATGGTCGTGGTCGGACGTGAAGAAGCTTTCTTT
>-|TRBV7-9|-|TRBJ1-5
CASSSIGGSNQPQHF
TGTGCCAGCAGCTCGATTGGGGGTAGCAATCAGCCCCAGCATTTT
>TRBD2|TRBV27|-|TRBJ2-1
CASSFGLAQIDEQFF
TGTGCCAGCAGTTTTGGACTAGCTCAGATCGATGAGCAGTTCTTC
>-|TRBV4-3|-|TRBJ1-2
CASSQDRTANYGYTF
TGCGCCAGCAGCCAAGACCGGACAGCCAACTATGGCTACACCTTC
>-|TRBV27|-|TRBJ1-1
CASSFFPSTEAFF
TGTGCCAGCAGTTTCTTTCCGAGCACTGAAGCTTTCTTT
>-|TRBV13|-|TRBJ2-7
CASSFGTSNPFYEQYF
TGTGCCAGCAGCTTTGGGACCTCGAACCCCTTTTACGAGCAGTACTTC
>TRBD1|TRBV15|-|TRBJ1-5
CATSRDRGNQPQHF
TGTGCCACCAGCAGGGACAGGGGCAATCAGCCCCAGCATTTT
>TRBD1|TRBV29-1|-|TRBJ2-7
CSVAGQGVDEQYF
TGCAGCGTTGCGGGGCAGGGGGTGGACGAGCAGTACTTC
>-|TRBV30|-|TRBJ2-3
CAWSLTGAWADTQYF
TGTGCCTGGAGTCTTACGGGGGCTTGGGCAGATACGCAGTATTTT
>-|TRBV21-1|-|TRBJ1-3
CASGGGHKVSSGNTIYF
TGTGCCAGCGGCGGGGGGCACAAGGTCTCCTCTGGAAACACCATATATTTT
>-|TRBV29-1|-|TRBJ2-1
CSGVRQDIEQFF
TGCAGCGGTGTGCGACAGGATATCGAGCAGTTCTTC
>-|TRBV19|-|TRBJ2-2
CASSLGQNTGELFF
TGTGCCAGTAGCTTGGGACAGAACACCGGGGAGCTGTTTTTT
>-|TRBV13|-|TRBJ2-7
CASSKGNYEQYF
TGTGCCAGCAGCAAGGGAAACTACGAGCAGTACTTC
>TRBD1|TRBV11-3|-|TRBJ2-3
CASSLDQGQGKQYF
TGTGCCAGCAGCTTAGATCAGGGACAGGGGAAGCAGTATTTT
>TRBD2|TRBV6-5|-|TRBJ2-1
CASSLSGTSYNEQFF
TGTGCCAGCAGTTTGTCCGGGACTAGCTACAATGAGCAGTTCTTC
>-|TRBV30|-|TRBJ1-1
CAWSDNREDTEAFF
TGTGCCTGGAGTGATAATCGGGAGGACACTGAAGCTTTCTTT
>-|TRBV27|-|TRBJ2-1
CASRTSAANEQFF
TGTGCCAGCAGGACTAGTGCAGCGAATGAGCAGTTCTTC
>TRBD1|TRBV7-3|-|TRBJ2-2
CASSGNSGTANTGELFF
TGTGCCAGCAGCGGAAATTCCGGGACAGCGAACACCGGGGAGCTGTTTTTT
>-|TRBV7-9|-|TRBJ1-1
CASLPGMNTEAFF
TGTGCCAGCCTTCCGGGGATGAACACTGAAGCTTTCTTT
>-|TRBV19|-|TRBJ1-1
CASSIAGGGTEAFF
TGTGCCAGTAGTATAGCGGGGGGTGGTACTGAAGCTTTCTTT
>-|TRBV30|-|TRBJ1-6
CAWTIPQNQGNSYNSPLHF
TGTGCCTGGACGATACCGCAAAATCAGGGGAACTCCTATAATTCACCCCTCCACTTT
>-|TRBV19|few|TRBJ1-1
CASIPLSGGAYAFF
TGTGCCAGTATACCTTTATCGGGCGGCGCATATGCTTTCTTT
>-|TRBV4-1|-|TRBJ2-7
CASSQDRQVSYEQYF
TGCGCCAGCAGCCAAGATCGCCAGGTCTCCTACGAGCAGTACTTC
>TRBD1|TRBV4-3|-|TRBJ1-3
CASSQEAGQVSGNTIYF
TGCGCCAGCAGCCAAGAGGCGGGACAGGTCTCTGGAAACACCATATATTTT
>-|TRBV4-1|-|TRBJ2-3
CASSPLGSPVKDTQYF
TGCGCCAGCAGCCCCTTAGGTAGCCCAGTAAAGGATACGCAGTATTTT
>-|TRBV18|-|TRBJ1-2
CASSRRDGANYGYTF
TGTGCCAGCTCACGACGGGACGGAGCTAACTATGGCTACACCTTC
>TRBD1|TRBV7-9|-|TRBJ1-5
CASSEGQGYSNQPQHF
TGTGCCAGCAGCGAAGGACAGGGCTATAGCAATCAGCCCCAGCATTTT
>-|TRBV27|-|TRBJ2-2
CASSSILGRPGELFF
TGTGCCAGCAGTTCTATCCTTGGACGGCCCGGGGAGCTGTTTTTT
>TRBD1|TRBV9|-|TRBJ1-4
CASSGRTGPFATNEKLFF
TGTGCCAGCAGCGGGCGGACAGGGCCTTTTGCAACTAATGAAAAACTGTTTTTT
>-|TRBV13|-|TRBJ2-5
CASSLGRVQETQYF
TGTGCCAGCAGCTTAGGAAGGGTTCAAGAGACCCAGTACTTC
>TRBD2|TRBV15|-|TRBJ2-7
CATSRATGLAGEQYF
TGTGCCACCAGCAGAGCAACTGGACTAGCGGGGGAGCAGTACTTC